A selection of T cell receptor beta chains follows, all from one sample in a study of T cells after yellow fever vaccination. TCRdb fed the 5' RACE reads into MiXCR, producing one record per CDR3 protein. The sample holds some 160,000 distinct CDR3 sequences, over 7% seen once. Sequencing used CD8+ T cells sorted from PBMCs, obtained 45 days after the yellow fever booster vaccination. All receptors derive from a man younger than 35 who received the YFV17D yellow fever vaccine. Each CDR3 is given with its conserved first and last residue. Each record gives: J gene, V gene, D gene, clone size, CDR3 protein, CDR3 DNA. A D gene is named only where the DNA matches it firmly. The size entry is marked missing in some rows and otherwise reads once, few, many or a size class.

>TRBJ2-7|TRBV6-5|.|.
CASSYSIGDVSYEQYF
TGTGCCAGCAGTTACTCGATCGGGGACGTCTCCTACGAGCAGTACTTC
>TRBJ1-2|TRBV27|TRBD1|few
CASSLSGTGDGYTF
TGTGCCAGCAGTTTATCGGGGACAGGGGACGGCTACACCTTC
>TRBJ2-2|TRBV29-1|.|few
CSATDGTGELFF
TGCAGCGCGACAGACGGCACCGGGGAGCTGTTTTTT
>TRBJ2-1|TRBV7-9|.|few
CASSTPGVGYNEQFF
TGTGCCAGCAGCACCCCGGGAGTCGGCTACAATGAGCAGTTCTTC
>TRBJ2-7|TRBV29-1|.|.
CSVLIGQTYEQYF
TGCAGCGTTTTGATCGGGCAGACCTACGAGCAGTACTTC
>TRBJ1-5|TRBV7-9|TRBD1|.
CASSSSRTDRGPPDNQPQHF
TGTGCCAGCAGCTCCAGCAGAACTGACAGGGGCCCCCCCGACAATCAGCCCCAGCATTTT
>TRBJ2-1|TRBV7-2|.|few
CASSAAGTSYNEQFF
TGTGCCAGCAGCGCTGCCGGGACATCCTACAATGAGCAGTTCTTC
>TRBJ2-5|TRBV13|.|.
CASSLEQQETQYF
TGTGCCAGCAGCTTAGAACAGCAAGAGACCCAGTACTTC
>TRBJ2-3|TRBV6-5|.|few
CASSYSNPGDTQYF
TGTGCCAGCAGTTACTCGAATCCCGGGGATACGCAGTATTTT
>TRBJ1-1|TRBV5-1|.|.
CASSWGNGRPEAFF
TGCGCCAGCAGCTGGGGTAATGGAAGGCCTGAAGCTTTCTTT
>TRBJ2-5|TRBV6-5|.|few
CASSPFGGETQYF
TGTGCCAGCTCCCCCTTCGGGGGTGAGACCCAGTACTTC
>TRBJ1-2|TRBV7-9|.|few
CASSLAVRETGYTF
TGTGCCAGCAGCTTAGCCGTCAGGGAAACTGGCTACACCTTC
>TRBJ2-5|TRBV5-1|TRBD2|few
CASSWGLGSETQYF
TGCGCCAGCAGCTGGGGACTAGGTTCGGAGACCCAGTACTTC
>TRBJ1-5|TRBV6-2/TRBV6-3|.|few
CASSYVSGSTQPQHF
TGTGCCAGCAGTTACGTTAGCGGGAGTACCCAGCCCCAGCATTTT
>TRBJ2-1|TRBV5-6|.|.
CASSLESYNEQFF
TGTGCCAGCAGCTTGGAGAGCTACAATGAGCAGTTCTTC
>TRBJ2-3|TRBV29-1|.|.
CSVAAADTDTQYF
TGCAGCGTCGCCGCGGCGGACACAGATACGCAGTATTTT
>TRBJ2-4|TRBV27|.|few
CASGGPRAKNIQYF
TGTGCCAGCGGGGGGCCGAGGGCCAAAAACATTCAGTACTTC
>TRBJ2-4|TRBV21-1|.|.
CASSSTPTNRWGLAKNIQYF
TGTGCCAGCAGCTCGACCCCTACCAACAGGTGGGGGTTAGCCAAAAACATTCAGTACTTC
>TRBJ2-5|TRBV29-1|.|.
CSVEGFTAPQETQYF
TGCAGCGTTGAAGGGTTTACTGCCCCTCAAGAGACCCAGTACTTC
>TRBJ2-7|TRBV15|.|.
CATSNEGGSFEQYF
TGTGCCACCAGCAATGAGGGGGGTTCCTTCGAGCAGTACTTC
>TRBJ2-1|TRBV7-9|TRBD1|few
CASSPRDRGSPSYNEQFF
TGTGCCAGCAGCCCCCGGGACAGGGGAAGTCCTAGCTACAATGAGCAGTTCTTC
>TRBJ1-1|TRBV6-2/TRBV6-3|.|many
CASGDTEAFF
TGTGCCAGCGGAGACACTGAAGCTTTCTTT
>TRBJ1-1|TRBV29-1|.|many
CSVERGFPEAFF
TGCAGCGTTGAACGGGGTTTCCCTGAAGCTTTCTTT
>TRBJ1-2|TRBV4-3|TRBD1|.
CASSQDPGQGDHGYTF
TGCGCCAGCAGCCAAGATCCCGGACAGGGGGATCATGGCTACACCTTC
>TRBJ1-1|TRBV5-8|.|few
CASSSDPLAEAFF
TGTGCCAGCAGCTCCGACCCCTTGGCTGAAGCTTTCTTT
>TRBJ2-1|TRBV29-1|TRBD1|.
CSVAARGLFPYNEQFF
TGCAGCGTTGCGGCCAGGGGGCTATTTCCCTACAATGAGCAGTTCTTC
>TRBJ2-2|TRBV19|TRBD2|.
CASSIRSSGELLF
TGTGCCAGTAGTATCCGGTCCAGCGGGGAGCTGCTTTTT
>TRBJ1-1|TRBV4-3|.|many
CASSRLTGSDGDTEAFF
TGCGCCAGCAGCCGTCTCACTGGTTCGGACGGGGACACTGAAGCTTTCTTT
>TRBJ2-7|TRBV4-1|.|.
CASSQDRAVGYEQYF
TGCGCCAGCAGCCAAGATCGGGCAGTAGGCTACGAGCAGTACTTC
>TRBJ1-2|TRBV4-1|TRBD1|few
CASSQTGTDYGYTF
TGCGCCAGCAGCCAAACCGGGACAGACTATGGCTACACCTTC
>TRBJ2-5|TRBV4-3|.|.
CASSQDGAGVQETQYF
TGCGCCAGCAGCCAAGATGGCGCAGGGGTCCAAGAGACCCAGTACTTC
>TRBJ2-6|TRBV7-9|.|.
CASSGRGGGANVLTF
TGTGCCAGCAGCGGAAGGGGTGGTGGGGCCAACGTCCTGACTTTC
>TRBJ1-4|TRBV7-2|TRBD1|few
CASRTGGAGKLFF
TGTGCCAGCAGGACAGGGGGCGCGGGGAAACTGTTTTTT
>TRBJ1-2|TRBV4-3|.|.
CASSQRRGDGYTF
TGCGCCAGCAGCCAACGACGCGGGGACGGCTACACCTTC
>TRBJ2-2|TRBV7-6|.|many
CASSSPGELFF
TGTGCCAGCAGCTCGCCCGGGGAGCTGTTTTTT
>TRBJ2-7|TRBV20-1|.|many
CSARDLRSSYEQYF
TGCAGTGCTAGAGATCTGAGGAGCTCCTACGAGCAGTACTTC
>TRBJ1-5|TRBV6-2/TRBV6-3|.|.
CASSYDQMAQHF
TGTGCCAGCAGTTATGATCAGATGGCCCAGCATTTT
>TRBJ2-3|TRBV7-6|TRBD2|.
CASSLAGGGGTDTQYF
TGTGCCAGCAGCTTAGCGGGCGGGGGGGGCACAGATACGCAGTATTTT
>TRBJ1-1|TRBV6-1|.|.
CASSDSGPNTEAFF
TGTGCCAGCAGTGATAGCGGCCCGAACACTGAAGCTTTCTTT
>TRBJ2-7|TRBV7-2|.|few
CASSPGLNEQYF
TGTGCCAGCAGCCCAGGCCTGAACGAGCAGTACTTC
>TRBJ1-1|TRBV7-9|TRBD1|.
CASSHGPGGTEAFF
TGTGCCAGCAGCCACGGACCAGGGGGGACTGAAGCTTTCTTT
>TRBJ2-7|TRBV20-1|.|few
CSAIPGDSYEQYF
TGCAGTGCTATCCCAGGGGACTCCTACGAGCAGTACTTC
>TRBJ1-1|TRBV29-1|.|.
CSGAGGGPGLDTEAFF
TGCAGCGGCGCGGGGGGTGGCCCGGGGCTAGACACTGAAGCTTTCTTT
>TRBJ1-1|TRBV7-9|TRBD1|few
CASSVTGGAGTEAFF
TGTGCCAGCAGCGTGACAGGGGGCGCTGGCACTGAAGCTTTCTTT
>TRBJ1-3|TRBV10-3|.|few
CAIGQHISGNTIYF
TGTGCCATCGGACAGCATATCTCTGGAAACACCATATATTTT
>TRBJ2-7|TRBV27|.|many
CASSLGSRGGEQYF
TGTGCCAGCAGTTTAGGGTCCAGGGGAGGCGAGCAGTACTTC
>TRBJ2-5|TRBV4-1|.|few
CASSQASGVGGETQYF
TGCGCCAGCAGCCAAGCGTCGGGAGTTGGGGGAGAGACCCAGTACTTC
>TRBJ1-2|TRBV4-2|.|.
CASSQETGGFNYGYTF
TGTGCCAGCAGCCAAGAAACGGGCGGCTTTAACTATGGCTACACCTTC
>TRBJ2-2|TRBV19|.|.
CASSIGVRENTGELFF
TGTGCCAGTAGTATAGGGGTCAGAGAGAACACCGGGGAGCTGTTTTTT
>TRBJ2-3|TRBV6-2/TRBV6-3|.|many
CASRRALRFFTDTQYF
TGTGCCAGCAGGCGGGCTCTGCGATTTTTCACAGATACGCAGTATTTT
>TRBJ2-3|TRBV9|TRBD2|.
CASSESGASTDTQYF
TGTGCCAGCAGCGAAAGCGGGGCGAGCACAGATACGCAGTATTTT
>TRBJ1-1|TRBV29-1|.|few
CSVTGQNTEAFF
TGCAGCGTTACGGGGCAGAACACTGAAGCTTTCTTT
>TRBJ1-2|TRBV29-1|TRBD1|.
CSVTGGKTDGYTF
TGCAGCGTCACAGGGGGCAAGACGGATGGCTACACCTTC
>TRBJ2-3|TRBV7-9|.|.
CASSLTDAGTDTQYF
TGTGCCAGCAGCCTGACTGACGCCGGCACAGATACGCAGTATTTT
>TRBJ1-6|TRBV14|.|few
CASSRGYSPLHF
TGTGCCAGCAGCCGGGGTTATTCACCCCTCCACTTT
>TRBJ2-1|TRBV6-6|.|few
CASQMLFLSNEQFF
TGTGCCAGTCAAATGCTGTTCCTTAGCAATGAGCAGTTCTTC
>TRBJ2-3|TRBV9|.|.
CASSVDLGTDTQYF
TGTGCCAGCAGCGTAGACCTTGGCACAGATACGCAGTATTTT
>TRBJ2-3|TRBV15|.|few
CATSSAGTPYTDTQYF
TGTGCCACCAGCAGTGCCGGGACTCCATACACAGATACGCAGTATTTT
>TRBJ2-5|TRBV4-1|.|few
CASSQDPSWEETQYF
TGCGCCAGCAGCCAAGATCCTAGCTGGGAAGAGACCCAGTACTTC
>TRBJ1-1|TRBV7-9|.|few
CASSPRALRGLNTEAFF
TGTGCCAGCAGCCCTAGGGCCCTACGGGGTCTGAACACTGAAGCTTTCTTT